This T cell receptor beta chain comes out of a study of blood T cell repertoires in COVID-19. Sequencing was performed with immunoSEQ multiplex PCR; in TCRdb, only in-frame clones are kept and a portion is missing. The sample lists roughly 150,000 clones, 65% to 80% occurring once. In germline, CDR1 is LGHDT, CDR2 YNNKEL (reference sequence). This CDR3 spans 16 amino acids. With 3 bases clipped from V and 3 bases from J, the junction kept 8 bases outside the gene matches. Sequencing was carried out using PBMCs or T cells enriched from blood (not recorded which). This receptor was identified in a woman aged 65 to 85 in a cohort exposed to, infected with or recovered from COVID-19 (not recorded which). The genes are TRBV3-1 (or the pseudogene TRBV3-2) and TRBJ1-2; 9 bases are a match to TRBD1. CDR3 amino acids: CASSHRDRASYYGYTF. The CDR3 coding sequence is TGTGCCAGCAGCCACCGGGACAGGGCCAGTTACTATGGCTACACCTTC.